This entry lists 22 T cell receptor beta chains sequenced from one sample in a study of response to subunit inactivated influenza vaccine. TCRdb redid the calling of the RT-PCR reads with MiXCR, one entry per CDR3 protein. The sample has about 540,000 distinct CDR3 sequences, around 21% seen once. The sample was also linked to a second study, of T cells expressing NK-cell markers. That report notes: Synthesis of TCR beta cDNA relied on 5'RACE template switching carrying UMIs.

The source was CD4+ T cells sorted from PBMCs, collected about 11 days after vaccination. These receptors all come from a man aged 45-65 years who received an inactivated influenza vaccine.

The V call is TRBV5-1, the J call TRBJ2-5; TRBD2 might be the D (5 bases). Looked up from germline, CDR1 is SGHRS and CDR2 is YFSETQ. The V and J ends lost 0 bases and 2 bases respectively, with 8 bases between them. The CDR3 runs 14 residues. The CDR3 nucleotides are TGCGCCAGCAGCTTGGACACGGGGCAAGAGACCCAGTACTTC. Amino acids: CASSLDTGQETQYF.

J is TRBJ2-7 and V is TRBV4-1; tentatively, D is TRBD1 (6 bases). Trimming removed 0 bases at V and 2 bases at J, with 20 bases between. This CDR3 has 18 residues. Germline-derived CDR1 and CDR2 are MGHRA and YSYEKL. As DNA, the CDR3 is TGCGCCAGCAGCCAAGATCGTTCGGCAAGGGGACATACCTACGAGCAGTACTTC. Protein sequence: CASSQDRSARGHTYEQYF.

This clonotype has a count of ten or more. The chain carries TRBV24-1 and TRBJ2-5; D may correspond to TRBD1 or TRBD2 (5 bases each). The ends were cut back, 1 base at V and 5 bases at J, with 10 bases in the middle. The CDR3 is 14 amino acids. Germline CDR1 and CDR2: KGHDR and SFDVKD. CDR3 sequence reads: CATSDLRDLETQYF. CDR3 coding DNA: TGTGCCACCAGTGATTTACGGGACCTGGAGACCCAGTACTTC.

V is TRBV11-1 and J is TRBJ2-5, with D tentatively TRBD2 (6 bases). The V end was cut by 3 bases, the J end by 4 bases, with 27 bases between. This CDR3 region has 19 residues. CDR1 is SGHAT, CDR2 FQDESV, per germline (reference sequence). The CDR3 DNA reads as TGTGCCAGCAGCTTCAGGAGGCCGGGACGGAGAAAGGAGGGAGAGACCCAGTACTTC. Translating gives CASSFRRPGRRKEGETQYF.

This clonotype was counted ten times or more. The chain is built from TRBV6-1 and TRBJ1-1; the D gene is possibly TRBD1 (6 bases). The CDR3 consists of 13 residues. Germline V CDR1 and CDR2: MNHNS, SASEGT. The ends were cut back, 6 bases at V and 1 base at J, with 9 bases in the middle. The CDR3 nucleotides read TGTGCCAGCAGCTGGGGACAGAACACTGAAGCTTTCTTT. It codes for CASSWGQNTEAFF.

This clonotype was recorded a few times. DNA for the CDR3: TGCGCCAGCAGCACCGGGACAGGAGCTTTCTTT. Its protein product is CASSTGTGAFF. The chain employs TRBV5-1 and TRBJ1-1; 8 bases are a match to TRBD1. V lost 4 bases to trimming and J lost 10 bases; unmatched junction nucleotides: 3. Germline CDR1 is SGHRS and CDR2 is YFSETQ. This CDR3 has 11 amino acids.

The rearrangement links TRBV20-1 to TRBJ1-2; D call uncertain. V shed 3 bases and J shed 6 bases, with 8 bases lying between them. Germline CDR1 and CDR2: DFQATT and SNEGSKA (reference sequence). There are 11 residues in the CDR3. CDR3 sequence: CSARGNDGYTF. The CDR3 bases are TGCAGTGCTAGGGGAAACGATGGCTACACCTTC.

This clonotype was seen at least ten times. V and J are TRBV12-3 or TRBV12-4 and TRBJ2-7; TRBD1 matches 11 bases. The CDR3 loop spans 14 amino acids. After removal of 6 bases from V and 5 bases from J, the junction contained 6 bases not matched to a gene. The CDR3 DNA reads as TGTGCCAGCAGGTCCGGGACAGGGGGTCACGAGCAGTACTTC. Translating gives CASRSGTGGHEQYF.

The chain joins TRBV6-2 or TRBV6-3 to TRBJ2-1; 12 bases agree with TRBD2. Germline loops: CDR1 MNHEY, CDR2 SVGEGT. The junction had 9 bases not matched to a gene; V was cut back by 0 bases and J by 9 bases. The CDR3 loop spans 17 amino acids. The CDR3 here is CASSYSKTSGSFTEQFF. The CDR3 nucleotides read TGTGCCAGCAGTTACTCGAAGACTAGCGGGAGTTTTACTGAGCAGTTCTTC.

J is TRBJ2-1 and V is TRBV6-1; TRBD1 is a possible D gene (6 bases). The CDR3 contains 15 residues. The germline gives CDR1 MNHNS, CDR2 SASEGT. V lost 4 bases, J lost 3 bases, and 13 bases lay in between. The CDR3 coding sequence is TGTGCCAGCAGTGTTTCCGGGACACTCTACAATGAGCAGTTCTTC. This codes for CASSVSGTLYNEQFF.

This clonotype has just a few counts. V usage is TRBV28 and J usage is TRBJ2-1; TRBD1 matches 7 bases. CDR3 length: 14 residues. J was trimmed by 4 bases and V by 6 bases; bases with no gene match: 6. Germline V lookup: CDR1 MDHEN, CDR2 SYDVKM. The CDR3 DNA reads TGTGCCAGCAGGCCCGGGACAGTATACAATGAGCAGTTCTTC. Encoded protein: CASRPGTVYNEQFF.

In its sample, this clonotype was seen a few times. The chain employs TRBV5-1 and TRBJ2-3; TRBD1 matches 9 bases. The CDR3 totals 17 residues. With 4 bases clipped from V and 5 bases from J, the junction kept 14 bases outside the gene matches. Germline V gene lookup returns CDR1 SGHRS and CDR2 YFSETQ. The DNA of the CDR3 is TGCGCCAGCAGCCCCGAACCGGGACAGGGATGGGGAGATACGCAGTATTTT. This translates into CASSPEPGQGWGDTQYF.

The V gene is TRBV5-1, the J gene TRBJ2-1, with 7 bases that match TRBD1. The CDR3 loop spans 14 amino acids. The germline V gene encodes CDR1 SGHRS and CDR2 YFSETQ. Trimming at V came to 5 bases and at J to 6 bases, leaving 8 bases not matched to a gene. CDR3 bases: TGCGCCAGCAGGTTTTCGACAGGGAGCAATGAGCAGTTCTTC. This codes for CASRFSTGSNEQFF. The variable domain in full, with the rest retrieved from reference TRBV5-1 and TRBJ2-1, is KAGVTQTPRYLIKTRGQQVTLSCSPISGHRSVSWYQQTPGQGLQFLFEYFSETQRNKGNFPGRFSGRQFSNSRSEMNVSTLELGDSALYLCASRFSTGSNEQFFGPGTRLTVL.

This clonotype turned up a few times. The chain employs TRBV24-1 and TRBJ2-7; no reliable D call. The germline V gene encodes CDR1 KGHDR and CDR2 SFDVKD. Trimming took off 1 base at V and 2 bases at J, with 8 bases between the two ends. The CDR3 length is 14 residues. CDR3 sequence: CATSDFPATYEQYF. Here the CDR3 DNA reads TGTGCCACCAGTGATTTCCCAGCTACCTACGAGCAGTACTTC.

This clonotype has only a few counts. The chain couples TRBV6-1 to TRBJ1-1, with D possibly being TRBD1 (5 bases). This CDR3 is built from 13 residues. Trimming left V 6 bases short and J 6 bases short, with 14 bases between. Germline V gene sequence: CDR1 MNHNS, CDR2 SASEGT. CDR3 DNA sequence: TGTGCCAGCAGGCAGACCTGGGGCTCTGAAGCTTTCTTT. Translated, it gives CASRQTWGSEAFF.

This clonotype was counted only a few times. The chain carries TRBV30 and TRBJ2-6; D not resolved. CDR1 and CDR2 from the germline V gene are GTSNPN and SVGIG (reference sequence). With 3 bases removed from V and 3 bases from J, the gap between germline ends came to 6 bases. The CDR3 consists of 13 residues. CDR3 sequence: CAWSNRGANVLTF. The CDR3 DNA reads as TGTGCCTGGAGCAACCGTGGGGCCAACGTCCTGACTTTC.

V is TRBV29-1 and J is TRBJ2-2, with 9 positions matching TRBD2. The V gene end was trimmed by 6 bases and the J gene end by 5 bases; junction bases not matched to a gene: 7. This CDR3 contains 14 residues. Per the germline V gene, CDR1 is SQVTM and CDR2 is ANQGSEA. The CDR3 is CSVRGRGGTGELFF. In DNA form, the CDR3 reads TGCAGCGTGCGCGGGAGGGGGGGGACCGGGGAGCTGTTTTTT.

V is TRBV10-3 and J is TRBJ1-2; D perhaps matches TRBD1 (5 bases). CDR3 length equals 17 residues. Germline CDR1 reads ENHRY; CDR2 reads SYGVKD. The V gene lost 2 bases and the J gene lost 0 bases, with 16 bases spanning the gap. CDR3 sequence (DNA): TGTGCCATCAGTGAGCCCTTTAGGGGCAGTGCTAACTATGGCTACACCTTC. This sequence encodes CAISEPFRGSANYGYTF.

The chain uses TRBV6-5 and TRBJ1-5; D ambiguous. The germline CDR1 and CDR2 sequences are MNHEY and SVGAGI. The CDR3 runs to 17 residues. V lost 2 bases and J 5 bases, leaving 19 bases between the germline ends. The CDR3 region is CASSYGTRAWADQPQHF. The DNA for the CDR3 is TGTGCCAGCAGTTACGGAACCCGGGCCTGGGCGGATCAGCCCCAGCATTTT.

This clonotype has only a few counts. The rearrangement uses TRBV7-2 and TRBJ1-1; a possible D gene is TRBD1 (5 bases). The CDR3 is made up of 15 amino acids. V lost 5 bases and J 5 bases, leaving 18 bases between the germline ends. CDR1 and CDR2 (germline): SGHTA, FQGNSA. The CDR3 DNA is TGTGCCAGCAGCCAAATCTTCAGGGCGGGAACTGAAGCTTTCTTT. It is translated as CASSQIFRAGTEAFF.

The CDR3 is CASSRKGQLEGDTQYF. Written as DNA, the CDR3 is TGTGCCAGCAGCCGTAAGGGACAGTTAGAGGGAGATACGCAGTATTTT. The rearrangement links TRBV9 to TRBJ2-3; 7 bases are a match to TRBD1. The CDR3 length is 16 residues. V shed 4 bases, J shed 5 bases, and the junction held 13 bases outside the gene matches. Per germline, CDR1 SGDLS and CDR2 YYNGEE.

In its sample, this clonotype was seen a few times. The chain is built from TRBV4-2 and TRBJ2-2, with D perhaps matching TRBD1 or TRBD2 (5 bases each). The CDR3 is 15 amino acids. Germline V gives CDR1 LGHNA, CDR2 YNFKEQ. Trimming shortened V by 0 bases and J by 6 bases, and 11 bases separated the two germline ends. The CDR3 nucleotides read TGTGCCAGCAGCCAAGATGCAGGGACGGCCGGGGAGCTGTTTTTT. Translated, it gives CASSQDAGTAGELFF.